The 21 T cell receptor beta chains below were found in one sample sequenced in a study of OX40 agonist ivuxolimab in advanced cancers. Clones were read by immunoSEQ multiplex PCR, and TCRdb kept only the in-frame ones, dropping some. In the table there are approximately 37,000 clones, 65% to 75% of which are singletons. The sequenced sample was CD4+ or CD8+ T cells sorted from blood, obtained in a trial of the OX40 agonist ivuxolimab. The source of these receptors is an adult with an advanced solid tumor such as melanoma, head and neck, liver or kidney cancer.

The CDR3 protein is CASSASVTGVSEQFF. The CDR3 DNA reads as TGTGCCAGCAGCGCGTCCGTGACAGGGGTTAGTGAGCAGTTCTTC. The gene calls are TRBV9 and TRBJ2-1, with 8 bases matching TRBD1. The CDR3 totals 15 residues. The V segment lost 3 bases and the J segment 9 bases; nucleotides outside the gene matches: 11. Looked up from germline, CDR1 is SGDLS and CDR2 is YYNGEE.

The chain recombines TRBV25-1 with TRBJ2-2; D not certain. Germline assignment: CDR1 MGHDK and CDR2 SYGVNS. Trimming cost V 3 bases and J 6 bases, with 11 bases left between them. The CDR3 spans 14 residues. The CDR3 here is CASSEAIWAGELFF. For the CDR3, the DNA is TGTGCCAGCAGTGAGGCTATTTGGGCCGGGGAGCTGTTTTTT.

This rearrangement joins TRBV7-2 to TRBJ1-2; unclear D gene. The germline V gene encodes CDR1 SGHTA and CDR2 FQGNSA. V shed 1 base and J shed 4 bases, with 10 bases lying between them. This CDR3 is 14 amino acids long. In DNA, the CDR3 is TGTGCCAGCAGCTTAGATTTCGGTGGCTATGGCTACACCTTC. Translated, it gives CASSLDFGGYGYTF.

The rearrangement links TRBV6-5 to TRBJ2-7; perhaps TRBD1 as D (6 bases). The CDR3 consists of 14 residues. Trimming stripped 4 bases from V and 4 bases from J, with 14 bases between. CDR1 MNHEY and CDR2 SVGAGI come from the germline V gene. The CDR3 protein is CASSSILDRYEQYF. CDR3 nucleotides: TGTGCCAGCAGTTCGATTTTGGACAGATACGAGCAGTACTTC.

The chain carries TRBV4-2 and TRBJ2-7, with TRBD2 identical over 12 bases. Germline trimming cut 0 bases from V and 6 bases from J; bases unmatched to any gene: 12. This CDR3 spans 18 amino acids. The germline CDR1 and CDR2 sequences are LGHNA and YNFKEQ. CDR3 coding DNA: TGTGCCAGCAGCCAAGAATTGTTTTCTAGCGGGGGGGCGATCGAGCAGTACTTC. This codes for CASSQELFSSGGAIEQYF.

The chain joins TRBV10-2 to TRBJ1-3; perhaps TRBD1 as D (6 bases). V was shortened by 8 bases and J by 7 bases, with 12 bases between the two germline ends. There are 12 residues in the CDR3. Germline V gives CDR1 WSHSY, CDR2 SAAADI. The CDR3 region is CASADQGNTIYF. DNA of the CDR3: TGCGCCAGCGCAGATCAGGGGAACACCATATATTTT.

The chain couples TRBV13 to TRBJ1-2; no reliable D call. The CDR3 contains 15 residues. V lost 0 bases to trimming and J lost 0 bases, with 8 bases between them. Germline CDR1 PRHDT, CDR2 FYEKMQ (reference sequence). For the CDR3, the DNA is TGTGCCAGCAGCTTAGGGACCGCGTCTAACTATGGCTACACCTTC. Its protein is CASSLGTASNYGYTF.

V and J are TRBV30 and TRBJ1-1; possible D gene TRBD1, 6 bases. Trimming took off 3 bases at V and 2 bases at J, with 16 bases between the two ends. Germline CDR1 is GTSNPN and CDR2 is SVGIG (reference sequence). This CDR3 comprises 15 residues. CDR3 nucleotide sequence: TGTGCCTGGAGGGGTCGGGGGGGCGCAAACACTGAAGCTTTCTTT. Translating gives CAWRGRGGANTEAFF. The entire variable domain, with the rest obtained from reference TRBV30 and TRBJ1-1, is as follows: SQTIHQWPATLVQPVGSPLSLECTVEGTSNPNLYWYRQAAGRGLQLLFYSVGIGQISSEVPQNLSASRPQDRQFILSSKKLLLSDSGFYLCAWRGRGGANTEAFFGQGTRLTVV.

This clone showed up just a few times. V is TRBV7-9 and J is TRBJ1-1; D unresolved. Germline CDR1 is SEHNR and CDR2 is FQNEAQ (reference sequence). V dropped 3 bases and J dropped 0 bases, with 14 bases sitting between them. The CDR3 runs to 16 residues. CDR3 residues: CASSFSLGTMNTEAFF. In DNA form, the CDR3 reads TGTGCCAGCAGCTTTAGCCTGGGCACCATGAACACTGAAGCTTTCTTT.

This chain connects TRBV9 to TRBJ1-2; no clear D gene. There are 13 residues in the CDR3. Germline CDR1 SGDLS, CDR2 YYNGEE. Trimming shortened V by 3 bases and J by 4 bases, and 10 bases separated the two germline ends. CDR3 bases: TGTGCCAGCAGCGGCATAGACACCTATGGCTACACCTTC. Encoded protein: CASSGIDTYGYTF.

On this clone: The same CDR3 also results from other DNA sequences found in this sample. V is TRBV18 and J is TRBJ1-6; D not resolved. Germline assignment: CDR1 KGHSH and CDR2 LQKENI. This CDR3 region has 15 residues. The V and J ends lost 3 bases and 0 bases respectively, with 6 bases between them. The CDR3 nucleotides read TGTGCCAGCTCACCTAGGAGCTCCTATAATTCACCCCTCCACTTT. Protein: CASSPRSSYNSPLHF.

The chain uses TRBV5-6 and TRBJ2-5; 12 bases agree with TRBD2. V shed 1 base and J 0 bases; nucleotides not matched to a gene: 1. The V gene's germline CDR1 is SGHDT and CDR2 YYEEEE. The CDR3 has 16 residues. For the CDR3, the DNA is TGTGCCAGCAGCTTGACTAGCGGGGGGTACCAAGAGACCCAGTACTTC. Translated, it gives CASSLTSGGYQETQYF.

The genes are TRBV4-1 and TRBJ2-1; 14 bases line up with TRBD2. The ends lost 3 bases at V and 3 bases at J; junction bases unmatched: 16. Germline V gene lookup returns CDR1 MGHRA and CDR2 YSYEKL. This CDR3 has 21 residues. This CDR3 reads CASSHFPPGLAGAKHYNEQFF. DNA for the CDR3: TGCGCCAGCAGCCACTTCCCCCCGGGACTAGCGGGGGCCAAACACTACAATGAGCAGTTCTTC.

The V gene is TRBV5-1, the J gene TRBJ2-7; the D gene is possibly TRBD1 (5 bases). This CDR3 has 17 residues. CDR1 and CDR2 (germline): SGHRS, YFSETQ. V was cut by 1 base and J by 2 bases, with 19 bases left in between. CDR3 amino acids: CASSLWSGNNSPYEQYF. CDR3 DNA sequence: TGCGCCAGCAGCTTGTGGTCAGGGAACAACTCACCCTACGAGCAGTACTTC.

CDR3 residues: CASSLRDRGLQPQHF. CDR3 DNA: TGTGCCAGCAGTTTACGAGACAGGGGGCTTCAGCCCCAGCATTTT. The rearrangement joins TRBV28 to TRBJ1-5; 10 bases align to TRBD1. J gave up 6 bases and V 2 bases, and 4 bases lay outside the gene matches. The CDR3 covers 15 residues. Per the germline V gene, CDR1 is MDHEN and CDR2 is SYDVKM.

The gene calls are TRBV7-2 and TRBJ1-2; D is ambiguous. The CDR3 is 14 amino acids. Per germline, CDR1 SGHTA and CDR2 FQGNSA. Trimming removed 3 bases from V and 2 bases from J, with 10 bases in between. This CDR3 is CASSLSSTNYGYTF. Written as DNA, the CDR3 is TGTGCCAGCAGCTTGAGCAGCACGAACTATGGCTACACCTTC.

The gene calls are TRBV6-5 and TRBJ1-2; TRBD1 matches 9 bases. Germline values: CDR1 MNHEY, CDR2 SVGAGI. The CDR3 runs 12 residues. J was trimmed by 4 bases and V by 6 bases; bases with no gene match: 0. For the CDR3, the DNA is TGTGCCAGCAGGGACAGGGGCTATGGCTACACCTTC. Protein: CASRDRGYGYTF.

The rearrangement joins TRBV30 to TRBJ2-3; no firm D call. Germline CDR1 is GTSNPN and CDR2 is SVGIG (reference sequence). The CDR3 is 12 residues long. V gave up 2 bases and J gave up 2 bases, with 5 bases separating them. The CDR3 nucleotides are TGTGCCTGGAGTATGGACACAGATACGCAGTATTTT. It yields the protein CAWSMDTDTQYF.

This clone was seen a single time. The chain uses TRBV19 and TRBJ2-3; TRBD2 aligns across 7 bases. CDR3 length: 18 residues. V dropped 4 bases and J dropped 6; count of bases not matched to a gene: 19. Germline V CDR1 and CDR2: LNHDA, SQIVND (reference sequence). The CDR3 loop reads CASSTRHASGGLTDTQYF. Written as DNA, the CDR3 is TGTGCCAGTAGTACCCGACACGCTAGCGGTGGCCTAACGGATACGCAGTATTTT.

This chain connects TRBV5-8 to TRBJ2-3, with D maybe TRBD1 (6 bases). CDR1 SGHTS and CDR2 YDEGEE come from the germline V gene. V was shortened by 4 bases and J by 7 bases, with 22 bases between the two germline ends. The CDR3 length is 16 residues. CDR3 bases: TGTGCCAGCAGCCTGTCCGCCGACAGGACTGGAAATACGCAGTATTTT. Its translation: CASSLSADRTGNTQYF.

The chain uses TRBV5-8 and TRBJ2-2; 9 nucleotides line up with TRBD1. The CDR3 is made up of 16 amino acids. CDR1 is SGHTS, CDR2 YDEGEE, per germline. J was trimmed by 3 bases and V by 5 bases; bases with no gene match: 8. CDR3 bases: TGTGCCAGCAGACTTGAGGGACAGGGAGACACCGGGGAGCTGTTTTTT. Its translation: CASRLEGQGDTGELFF.